These 3 T cell receptor beta chains were sequenced from one sample in a study of blood T cell repertoires in COVID-19. The data were produced by immunoSEQ multiplex PCR, yet TCRdb's version contains in-frame clones alone and is incomplete. Of 270,000 or so clones in the sample, over 80% were seen once. Sequencing used PBMCs or T cells enriched from blood (not recorded which). The receptors derive from a woman in her twenties or thirties with acute COVID-19.

This clone has just a few counts. The chain has TRBV13 and TRBJ1-4, with D possibly being TRBD1 (5 bases). Germline V gene lookup returns CDR1 PRHDT and CDR2 FYEKMQ (reference sequence). The V and J ends lost 0 bases and 7 bases respectively, with 15 bases between them. The CDR3 covers 16 residues. The CDR3: CASSLGLGQGGEKLFF. In DNA form, the CDR3 reads TGTGCCAGCAGCTTAGGCCTTGGGCAGGGTGGTGAAAAACTGTTTTTT.

This chain links TRBV3-1 (or the pseudogene TRBV3-2) with TRBJ2-2, with 8 bases identical to TRBD2. The J segment lost 8 bases and the V segment lost 3 bases, leaving 11 bases of the junction unmatched. The CDR3 is made up of 16 amino acids. CDR1 and CDR2 from the germline V gene are LGHDT and YNNKEL (reference sequence). CDR3 sequence reads: CASSHFPTSVGGELFF. CDR3 nucleotides: TGTGCCAGCAGCCACTTCCCGACTAGCGTTGGTGGGGAGCTGTTTTTT.

V usage is TRBV2 and J usage is TRBJ1-5; 8 bases agree with TRBD1. Germline values: CDR1 SNHLY, CDR2 FYNNEI. The ends lost 4 bases at V and 7 bases at J; junction bases unmatched: 6. The CDR3 is 14 amino acids. The CDR3: CASSGTGNGQPQHF. CDR3 nucleotides: TGTGCCAGCAGTGGGACAGGGAACGGCCAGCCCCAGCATTTT.